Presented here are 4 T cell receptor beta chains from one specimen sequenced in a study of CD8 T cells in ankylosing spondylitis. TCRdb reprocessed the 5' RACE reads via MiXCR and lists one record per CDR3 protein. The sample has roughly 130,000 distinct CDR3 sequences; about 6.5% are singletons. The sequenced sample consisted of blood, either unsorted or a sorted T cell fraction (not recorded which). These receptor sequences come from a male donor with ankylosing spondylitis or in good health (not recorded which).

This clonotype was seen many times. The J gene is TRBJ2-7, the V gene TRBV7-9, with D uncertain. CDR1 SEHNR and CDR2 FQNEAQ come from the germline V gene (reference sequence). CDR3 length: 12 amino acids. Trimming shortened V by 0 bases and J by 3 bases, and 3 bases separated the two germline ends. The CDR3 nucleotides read TGTGCCAGCAGCTTAGCCGACTACGAGCAGTACTTC. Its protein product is CASSLADYEQYF.

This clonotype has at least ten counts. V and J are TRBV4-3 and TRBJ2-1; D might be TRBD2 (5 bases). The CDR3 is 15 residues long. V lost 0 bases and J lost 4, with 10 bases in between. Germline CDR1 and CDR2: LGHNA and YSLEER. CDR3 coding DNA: TGCGCCAGCAGCCAAGATTCACTAGTTTACAATGAGCAGTTCTTC. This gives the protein CASSQDSLVYNEQFF.

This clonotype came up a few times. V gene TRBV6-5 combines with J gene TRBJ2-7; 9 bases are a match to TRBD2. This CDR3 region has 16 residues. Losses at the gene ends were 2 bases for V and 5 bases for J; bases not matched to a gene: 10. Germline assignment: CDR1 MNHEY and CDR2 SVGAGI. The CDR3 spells CASSYRASGGRDEQYF. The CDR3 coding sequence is TGTGCCAGCAGTTACAGGGCGTCCGGCGGGAGGGACGAGCAGTACTTC.

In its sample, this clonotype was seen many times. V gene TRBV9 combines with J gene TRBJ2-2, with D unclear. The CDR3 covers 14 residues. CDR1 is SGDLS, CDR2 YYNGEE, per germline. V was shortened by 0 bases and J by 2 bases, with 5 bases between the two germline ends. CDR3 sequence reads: CASSVGRNTGELFF. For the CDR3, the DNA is TGTGCCAGCAGCGTAGGGAGAAACACCGGGGAGCTGTTTTTT.